These 30 T cell receptor beta chains share one sample of origin, sequenced in a study of T cells after posttransplantation cyclophosphamide. The protocol was immunoSEQ multiplex PCR, while the TCRdb copy is restricted to in-frame clones and leaves out a portion. The sample has about 5,400 clones; almost 95% are singletons. The sequenced material came from CD4+ T cells sorted from bone marrow. The origin of the receptors is a woman between 55 and 75 years old in good health, CMV-negative, and a related stem cell transplant donor.

V gene TRBV6-1 combines with J gene TRBJ2-7; 7 nucleotides line up with TRBD1. The CDR3 spans 13 residues. The V gene's germline CDR1 is MNHNS and CDR2 SASEGT. The V gene end was trimmed by 5 bases and the J gene end by 4 bases; junction bases not matched to a gene: 5. DNA for the CDR3: TGTGCCAGCAGTCGAACAGGGGAATACGAGCAGTACGTC. Translated: CASSRTGEYEQYV.

The J gene is TRBJ2-7, the V gene TRBV29-1, with 11 nucleotides matching TRBD1. Germline V gene sequence: CDR1 SQVTM, CDR2 ANQGSEA. The CDR3 consists of 14 residues. The V gene end was trimmed by 4 bases and the J gene end by 3 bases; junction bases not matched to a gene: 5. The CDR3 DNA sequence: TGCAGCGTTGGAACCGGGACAGGGGGCTACGAGCAGTACTTC. Encoded protein: CSVGTGTGGYEQYF.

The chain combines TRBV11-3 with TRBJ1-1; possible D gene TRBD1, 6 bases. The CDR3 consists of 13 residues. Germline V gives CDR1 SGHNT, CDR2 YENEEA. V was trimmed by 5 bases and J by 0 bases, leaving 7 bases between them. In nucleotides, the CDR3 is TGTGCCAGCAGCCGGGACATGAACACTGAAGCTTTCTTT. Its protein is CASSRDMNTEAFF.

The chain links TRBV5-1 to TRBJ1-4, with 9 bases aligning to TRBD1. The CDR3 covers 17 residues. V gave up 0 bases and J gave up 5 bases; unmatched junction bases: 8. The germline gives CDR1 SGHRS, CDR2 YFSETQ. CDR3 in amino acids: CASSLGASGTGNEKLFF. The CDR3, as DNA: TGCGCCAGCAGCTTGGGGGCGTCCGGGACAGGGAATGAAAAACTGTTTTTT.

This chain uses TRBV19 with TRBJ2-1, with 7 bases that match TRBD1. Trimming at V came to 4 bases and at J to 12 bases, leaving 15 bases not matched to a gene. Germline CDR1 is LNHDA and CDR2 is SQIVND (reference sequence). The CDR3 spans 15 residues. As DNA, the CDR3 is TGTGCCAGTAGTAGAAACGAACAGGGGTTTCGTATGCAGTTCTTC. Amino acids: CASSRNEQGFRMQFF.

This chain connects TRBV5-1 to TRBJ2-1, with D uncertain. Trimming cost V 4 bases and J 3 bases, with 11 bases left between them. CDR1 is SGHRS, CDR2 YFSETQ, per germline. The CDR3 has 14 amino acids. The CDR3: CASSPGALYNEQFF. The DNA of the CDR3 is TGCGCCAGCAGCCCCGGAGCCCTCTACAATGAGCAGTTCTTC. Complete variable domain (other parts from reference TRBV5-1 and TRBJ2-1): KAGVTQTPRYLIKTRGQQVTLSCSPISGHRSVSWYQQTPGQGLQFLFEYFSETQRNKGNFPGRFSGRQFSNSRSEMNVSTLELGDSALYLCASSPGALYNEQFFGPGTRLTVL.

This rearrangement joins TRBV6-4 to TRBJ1-1; D not certain. The CDR3 extends over 13 amino acids. Germline V gene data show CDR1 as MRHNA and CDR2 as SNTAGT. V gave up 4 bases and J gave up 1 base, with 7 bases separating them. The CDR3 sequence is CASSAQENTEAFF. CDR3 coding DNA: TGTGCCAGCAGTGCCCAGGAGAACACTGAAGCTTTCTTT.

The chain couples TRBV4-2 to TRBJ2-5; D perhaps matches TRBD2 (7 bases). The V gene's germline CDR1 is LGHNA and CDR2 YNFKEQ. The CDR3 is 15 residues long. The ends were cut back, 0 bases at V and 7 bases at J, with 15 bases in the middle. The CDR3 DNA sequence: TGTGCCAGCAGCCAAGATGTGGCGGGGGCAGGGACCCAGTACTTC. Its translation: CASSQDVAGAGTQYF.

The chain uses TRBV19 and TRBJ2-5; D is possibly TRBD1 (5 bases). The germline V gene has CDR1 LNHDA and CDR2 SQIVND (reference sequence). V was cut by 6 bases and J by 5 bases, with 10 bases left in between. The CDR3 runs to 12 residues. DNA of the CDR3: TGTGCCAGTAGACAGGCCGGGGAGACCCAGTACTTC. Encoded protein: CASRQAGETQYF.

This chain links TRBV27 with TRBJ2-5; D is ambiguous. V gave up 0 bases and J gave up 6 bases, with 8 bases separating them. Germline V gives CDR1 MNHEY, CDR2 SMNVEV (reference sequence). This CDR3 has 13 amino acids. This chain's CDR3 is CASSLSPLQTQYF. CDR3 nucleotides: TGTGCCAGCAGTTTATCCCCTCTACAGACCCAGTACTTC.

J is TRBJ1-2 and V is TRBV13, with D perhaps TRBD1 (6 bases). Germline V gene lookup returns CDR1 PRHDT and CDR2 FYEKMQ (reference sequence). The CDR3 totals 17 residues. The V end lost 5 bases, the J end lost 0 bases, and 19 bases lay between the germline ends. CDR3 sequence: CASSRRQAKLANYGYTF. CDR3 nucleotide sequence: TGTGCCAGCAGCCGAAGACAGGCGAAGTTAGCTAACTATGGCTACACCTTC.

In DNA, the CDR3 is TGTGCCAGTACCTCCGACAGGGCCGGGGAGCTGTTTTTT. Encoded protein: CASTSDRAGELFF. The V gene is TRBV19, the J gene TRBJ2-2; 7 nucleotides match TRBD1. V lost 7 bases, J lost 6 bases, and 5 bases stayed unmatched. The CDR3 contains 13 residues. Per germline, CDR1 LNHDA and CDR2 SQIVND (reference sequence).

The chain is built from TRBV6-1 and TRBJ1-6; TRBD1 is a possible D gene (5 bases). The CDR3 is 15 amino acids. V was trimmed by 6 bases and J by 14 bases, leaving 23 bases between them. Germline V gene lookup returns CDR1 MNHNS and CDR2 SASEGT. Here the CDR3 reads CASREEGGEKWTLHF. CDR3 coding DNA: TGTGCCAGCAGGGAGGAAGGAGGGGAGAAGTGGACCCTCCACTTT.

As DNA, the CDR3 is TGTGCCAGCAGTCCGGGACAGGGGGGAATCTACGAGCAGTACGTC. This gives the protein CASSPGQGGIYEQYV. The gene calls are TRBV6-1 and TRBJ2-7; 11 nucleotides line up with TRBD1. V gave up 5 bases and J gave up 3 bases; unmatched junction bases: 6. Germline values: CDR1 MNHNS, CDR2 SASEGT. The CDR3 is 15 residues long.

V is TRBV11-2 and J is TRBJ2-5; 9 bases line up with TRBD2. This CDR3 has 16 amino acids. Germline-derived CDR1 and CDR2 are SGHAT and FQNNGV. The V segment lost 6 bases and the J segment 5 bases; nucleotides outside the gene matches: 13. This CDR3 reads CASRVGGGALGETQYF. The CDR3 DNA is TGTGCCAGCAGGGTGGGCGGGGGGGCTCTGGGGGAGACCCAGTACTTC.

The J gene is TRBJ1-1, the V gene TRBV27; a weak D match, TRBD1 (5 bases). CDR3 length equals 17 residues. V was cut by 5 bases and J by 2 bases, with 21 bases left in between. CDR1 is MNHEY, CDR2 SMNVEV, per germline (reference sequence). Here the CDR3 DNA reads TGTGCCAGCAGTCTAATATTCCCGGGGAGGGGAAACACTGAAGCTTTCTTT. Protein sequence: CASSLIFPGRGNTEAFF.

The table lists this clone with a few counts. The chain links TRBV13 to TRBJ1-6; no firm D call. Germline CDR1 and CDR2: PRHDT and FYEKMQ (reference sequence). V was shortened by 8 bases and J by 9 bases, with 14 bases between the two germline ends. CDR3 size: 13 residues. The CDR3 DNA reads TGTGCCAGCCTAACGGTTTTTATTTCACCCCTCCACTTT. It encodes CASLTVFISPLHF.

V and J are TRBV7-8 and TRBJ2-5, with TRBD1 matching over 12 bases. Germline assignment: CDR1 SGHVS and CDR2 FQNEAQ. The J segment lost 5 bases and the V segment lost 3 bases, leaving 16 bases of the junction unmatched. There are 19 residues in the CDR3. CDR3 coding DNA: TGTGCCAGCAGCTTCTCCTTCCCGGGACAGGGGGCGCAGGGGGAGACCCAGTACTTC. This gives the protein CASSFSFPGQGAQGETQYF.

V gene TRBV5-6 combines with J gene TRBJ1-2; no clear D gene. CDR3 length: 11 residues. V shed 4 bases and J shed 10 bases, with 11 bases lying between them. Germline V gene data show CDR1 as SGHDT and CDR2 as YYEEEE. The CDR3 nucleotides are TGTGCCAGCAGCATAACAATTACCTACACCTTC. Residues: CASSITITYTF.

This rearrangement joins TRBV11-1 to TRBJ2-7, with a weak D call TRBD1 (5 bases). Trimming shortened V by 2 bases and J by 0 bases, and 17 bases separated the two germline ends. CDR1 SGHAT and CDR2 FQDESV come from the germline V gene (reference sequence). There are 17 residues in the CDR3. The CDR3: CASSLRTGPKSSYEQYF. CDR3 nucleotides: TGTGCCAGCAGCTTACGAACAGGCCCCAAAAGCTCCTACGAGCAGTACTTC.

This sequence joins TRBV5-4 and TRBJ2-3; D possibly corresponds to TRBD2 (6 bases). Trimming removed 2 bases at V and 5 bases at J, with 9 bases between. The CDR3 totals 13 residues. Germline V gene data show CDR1 as SGHNT and CDR2 as YYREEE (reference sequence). DNA of the CDR3: TGTGCCAGCAGCTTACGGGGGTTAGATACGCAGTATTTT. This sequence encodes CASSLRGLDTQYF.

DNA of the CDR3: TGTGTCATCAGCCCCGGGACAGTGAACTCCTACGAGCAGTACGTC. It specifies CVISPGTVNSYEQYV. The chain recombines TRBV10-3 with TRBJ2-7, with 7 bases that match TRBD1. CDR3 length: 15 residues. CDR1 ENHRY and CDR2 SYGVKD come from the germline V gene.

This rearrangement joins TRBV29-1 to TRBJ1-2; 7 bases fit TRBD1. The CDR3 loop spans 13 amino acids. Losses at the gene ends were 2 bases for V and 4 bases for J; bases not matched to a gene: 4. Per germline, CDR1 SQVTM and CDR2 ANQGSEA. The CDR3 bases are TGCAGCGTTGAAAAGGGGGCCGGCTATGGCTACACCTTC. Its protein is CSVEKGAGYGYTF.

CDR3 protein: CSVSNSAITGELFF. The CDR3 DNA reads TGCAGCGTATCGAATAGCGCGATAACCGGGGAGCTGTTTTTT. V and J are TRBV29-1 and TRBJ2-2; D perhaps matches TRBD2 (5 bases). Trimming pared 6 bases from V and 5 bases from J, leaving 16 bases between. Germline CDR1 reads SQVTM; CDR2 reads ANQGSEA. CDR3 length: 14 amino acids.

The chain recombines TRBV9 with TRBJ2-5; the D is unclear. Per germline, CDR1 SGDLS and CDR2 YYNGEE. The CDR3 extends over 13 amino acids. V lost 4 bases and J lost 2, with 9 bases in between. CDR3: CASSPQAQETQYF. CDR3 nucleotides: TGTGCCAGCAGCCCCCAAGCTCAAGAGACCCAGTACTTC.

This rearrangement joins TRBV4-1 to TRBJ2-2, with 9 bases matching TRBD2. The germline gives CDR1 MGHRA, CDR2 YSYEKL. The CDR3 has 19 residues. Losses at the gene ends were 1 base for V and 0 bases for J; bases not matched to a gene: 9. CDR3 in DNA: TGCGCCAGCAGCCAAGTATGGGTAGCGGGGGCCGCGAACACCGGGGAGCTGTTTTTT. Encoded protein: CASSQVWVAGAANTGELFF.

As regards this clone: The junction departs from germline at one end; a sequencing error may be responsible. The V call is TRBV6-6, the J call TRBJ2-1; 8 bases align to TRBD1. The CDR3 totals 15 residues. Germline CDR1 MNHNY, CDR2 SVGAGI (reference sequence). CDR3 loop: CASSPRTGPGNGQFF. CDR3 DNA sequence: TGTGCCAGCAGTCCCCGGACAGGGCCGGGGAATGGGCAGTTCTTC.

This clone was observed a few times. The chain is built from TRBV14 and TRBJ1-2; D is ambiguous. The germline V gene encodes CDR1 SGHDN and CDR2 FVKESK. This CDR3 has 13 residues. With 0 bases removed from V and 8 bases from J, the gap between germline ends came to 10 bases. Written as DNA, the CDR3 is TGTGCCAGCAGCCAAGATCAACACAGAGGCTACACCTTC. Translation: CASSQDQHRGYTF.

The gene calls are TRBV6-5 and TRBJ1-2; 7 bases agree with TRBD1. CDR3 length: 13 amino acids. V lost 10 bases to trimming and J lost 4 bases; unmatched junction nucleotides: 9. From germline, CDR1 is MNHEY and CDR2 SVGAGI. The CDR3 DNA is TGTGCCACCAGGACAGGTGGGAGCTATGGCTACACCTTC. It yields the protein CATRTGGSYGYTF.

This sequence joins TRBV5-5 and TRBJ1-3, with 8 bases fitting TRBD1. Germline CDR1 SGHKS, CDR2 YYEKEE (reference sequence). The CDR3 consists of 17 residues. With 2 bases clipped from V and 6 bases from J, the junction kept 13 bases outside the gene matches. CDR3 sequence: CASSFRLAGGPVNTIYF. The CDR3 bases are TGTGCCAGCAGCTTCCGCCTTGCAGGGGGCCCGGTAAACACCATATATTTT.